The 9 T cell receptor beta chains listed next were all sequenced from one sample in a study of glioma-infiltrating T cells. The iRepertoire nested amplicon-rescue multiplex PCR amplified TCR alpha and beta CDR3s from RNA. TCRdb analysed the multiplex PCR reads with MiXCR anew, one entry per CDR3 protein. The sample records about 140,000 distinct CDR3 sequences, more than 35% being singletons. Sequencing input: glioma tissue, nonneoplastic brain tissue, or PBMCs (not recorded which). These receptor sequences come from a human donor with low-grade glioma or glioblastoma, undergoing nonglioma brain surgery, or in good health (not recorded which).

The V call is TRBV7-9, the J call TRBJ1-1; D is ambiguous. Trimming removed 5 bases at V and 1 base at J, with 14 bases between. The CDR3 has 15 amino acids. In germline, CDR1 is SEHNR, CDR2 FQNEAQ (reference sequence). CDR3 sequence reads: CASSPEMGRNTEAFF. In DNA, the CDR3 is TGTGCCAGCAGCCCGGAAATGGGCAGGAACACTGAAGCTTTCTTT.

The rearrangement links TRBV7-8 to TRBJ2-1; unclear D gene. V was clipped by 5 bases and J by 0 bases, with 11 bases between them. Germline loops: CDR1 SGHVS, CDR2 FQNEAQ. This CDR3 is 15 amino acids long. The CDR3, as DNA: TGTGCCAGCAGCCCACCGCCTAGCTCCTACAATGAGCAGTTCTTC. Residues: CASSPPPSSYNEQFF. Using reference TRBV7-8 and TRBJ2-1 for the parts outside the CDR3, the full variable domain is GAGVSQSPRYKVAKRGQDVALRCDPISGHVSLFWYQQALGQGPEFLTYFQNEAQLDKSGLPSDRFFAERPEGSVSTLKIQRTQQEDSAVYLCASSPPPSSYNEQFFGPGTRLTVL.

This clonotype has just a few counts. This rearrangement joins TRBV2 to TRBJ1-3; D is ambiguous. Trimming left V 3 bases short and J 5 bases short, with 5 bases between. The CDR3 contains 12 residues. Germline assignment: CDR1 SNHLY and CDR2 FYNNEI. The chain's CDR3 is CASSENRNTIYF. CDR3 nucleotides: TGTGCCAGCAGTGAGAATCGAAACACCATATATTTT. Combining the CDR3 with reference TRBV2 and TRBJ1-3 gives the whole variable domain EPEVTQTPSHQVTQMGQEVILRCVPISNHLYFYWYRQILGQKVEFLVSFYNNEISEKSEIFDDQFSVERPDGSNFTLKIRSTKLEDSAMYFCASSENRNTIYFGEGSWLTVV.

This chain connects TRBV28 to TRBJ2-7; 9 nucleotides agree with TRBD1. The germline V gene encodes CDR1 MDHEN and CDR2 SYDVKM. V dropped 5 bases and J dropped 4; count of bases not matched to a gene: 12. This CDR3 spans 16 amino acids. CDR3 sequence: CASSLGPGQGFYEQYF. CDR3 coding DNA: TGTGCCAGCAGTCTGGGCCCGGGACAGGGTTTTTACGAGCAGTACTTC.

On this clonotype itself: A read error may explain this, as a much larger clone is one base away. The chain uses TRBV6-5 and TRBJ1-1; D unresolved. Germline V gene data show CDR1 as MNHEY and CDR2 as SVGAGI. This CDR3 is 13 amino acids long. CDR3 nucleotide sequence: TGTGCCAGCATTTACTCCACTTGGCCCGAAGCTTTCTTT. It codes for CASIYSTWPEAFF.

The CDR3 spells CASSREARGGILDTQYF. The DNA of the CDR3 is TGTGCCAGCAGCCGGGAGGCTAGAGGGGGGATCTTAGATACGCAGTATTTT. The chain recombines TRBV4-2 with TRBJ2-3; D may correspond to TRBD1 or TRBD2 (6 bases each). Germline-derived CDR1 and CDR2 are LGHNA and YNFKEQ. The CDR3 has 17 residues. Trimming stripped 4 bases from V and 5 bases from J, with 22 bases between.

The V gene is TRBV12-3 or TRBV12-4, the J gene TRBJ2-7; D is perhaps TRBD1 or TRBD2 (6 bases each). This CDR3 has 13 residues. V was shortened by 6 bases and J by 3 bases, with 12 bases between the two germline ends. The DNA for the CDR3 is TGTGCCAGCAGCGGGGGCAGGCACTACGAGCAGTACTTC. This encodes CASSGGRHYEQYF.

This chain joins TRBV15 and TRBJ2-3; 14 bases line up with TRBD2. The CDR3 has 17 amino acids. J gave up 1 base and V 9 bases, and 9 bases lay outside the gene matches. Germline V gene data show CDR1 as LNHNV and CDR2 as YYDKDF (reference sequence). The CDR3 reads CATTLGTSGGGTDTQYF. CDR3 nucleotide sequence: TGTGCCACTACCCTCGGGACTAGCGGGGGAGGCACAGATACGCAGTATTTT.

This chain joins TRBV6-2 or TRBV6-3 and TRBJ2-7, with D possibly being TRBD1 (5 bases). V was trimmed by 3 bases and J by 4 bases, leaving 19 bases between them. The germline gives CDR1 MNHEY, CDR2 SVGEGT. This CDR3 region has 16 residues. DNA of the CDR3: TGTGCCAGCAGTTATTCGACAGACCCCTACCCTTACGAGCAGTACTTC. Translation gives CASSYSTDPYPYEQYF.